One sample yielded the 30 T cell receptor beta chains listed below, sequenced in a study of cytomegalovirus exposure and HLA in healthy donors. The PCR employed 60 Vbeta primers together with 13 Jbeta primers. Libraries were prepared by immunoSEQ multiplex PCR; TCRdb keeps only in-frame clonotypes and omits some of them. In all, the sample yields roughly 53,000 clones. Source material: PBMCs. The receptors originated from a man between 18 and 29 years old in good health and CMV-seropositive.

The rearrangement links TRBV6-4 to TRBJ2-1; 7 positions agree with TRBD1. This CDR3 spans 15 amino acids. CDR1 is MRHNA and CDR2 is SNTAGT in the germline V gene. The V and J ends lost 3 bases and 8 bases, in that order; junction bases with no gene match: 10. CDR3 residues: CASSEEGAAAYEQFF. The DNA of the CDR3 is TGTGCCAGCAGTGAAGAGGGGGCCGCTGCTTATGAGCAGTTCTTC.

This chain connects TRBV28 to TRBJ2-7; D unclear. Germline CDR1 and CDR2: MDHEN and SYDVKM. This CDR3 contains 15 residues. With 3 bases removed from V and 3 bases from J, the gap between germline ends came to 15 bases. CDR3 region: CASSFRGALGYEQYF. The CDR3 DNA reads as TGTGCCAGCAGTTTCCGTGGTGCGCTTGGCTACGAGCAGTACTTC.

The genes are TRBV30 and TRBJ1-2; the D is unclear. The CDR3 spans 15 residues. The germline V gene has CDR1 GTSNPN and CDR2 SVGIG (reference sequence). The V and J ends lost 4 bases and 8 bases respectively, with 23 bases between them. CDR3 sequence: CAWTIPPRSPGGYTF. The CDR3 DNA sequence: TGTGCCTGGACTATACCTCCTCGTTCGCCGGGAGGCTACACCTTC.

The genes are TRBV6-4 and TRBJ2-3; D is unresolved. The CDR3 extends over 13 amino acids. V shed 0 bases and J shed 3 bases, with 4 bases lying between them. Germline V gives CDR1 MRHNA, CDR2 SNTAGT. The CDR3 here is CASSDSQTDTQYF. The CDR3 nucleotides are TGTGCCAGCAGTGACTCTCAAACAGATACGCAGTATTTT.

CDR3 in amino acids: CASTSLTQDNYGYTF. The CDR3 DNA follows: TGTGCCAGCACCTCTCTTACGCAGGATAACTATGGCTACACCTTC. The V and J genes are TRBV7-9 and TRBJ1-2; unclear D gene. CDR3 length: 15 residues. V was shortened by 7 bases and J by 1 base, with 16 bases between the two germline ends. The germline CDR1 and CDR2 sequences are SEHNR and FQNEAQ (reference sequence).

CDR3 nucleotide sequence: TGTGCCAGCAGATTAGCGGGGAGCTCCTACAATGAGCAGTTCTTC. Its protein product is CASRLAGSSYNEQFF. V usage is TRBV25-1 and J usage is TRBJ2-1; 8 positions agree with TRBD2. This CDR3 is built from 15 residues. The J segment lost 0 bases and the V segment lost 6 bases, leaving 4 bases of the junction unmatched. Germline lookup yields CDR1 MGHDK and CDR2 SYGVNS.

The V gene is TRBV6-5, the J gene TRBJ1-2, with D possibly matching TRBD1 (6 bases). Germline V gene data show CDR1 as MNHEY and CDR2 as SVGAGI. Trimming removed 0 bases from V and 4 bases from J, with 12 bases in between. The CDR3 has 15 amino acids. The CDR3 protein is CASSYSNRVTYGYTF. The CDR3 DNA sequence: TGTGCCAGCAGTTACTCGAACAGGGTGACCTATGGCTACACCTTC.

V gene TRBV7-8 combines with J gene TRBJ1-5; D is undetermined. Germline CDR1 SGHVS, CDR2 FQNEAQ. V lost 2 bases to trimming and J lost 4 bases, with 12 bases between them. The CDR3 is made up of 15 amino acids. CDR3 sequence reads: CASSLQERVNQPQHF. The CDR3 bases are TGTGCCAGCAGCTTACAGGAGAGGGTGAATCAGCCCCAGCATTTT.

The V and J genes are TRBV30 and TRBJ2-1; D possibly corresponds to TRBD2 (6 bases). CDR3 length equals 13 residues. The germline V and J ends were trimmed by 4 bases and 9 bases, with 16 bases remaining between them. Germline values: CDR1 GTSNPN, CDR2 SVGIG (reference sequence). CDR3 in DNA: TGTGCCTGGAAGCCCCTAGCGACTATTGAGCAGTTCTTC. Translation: CAWKPLATIEQFF.

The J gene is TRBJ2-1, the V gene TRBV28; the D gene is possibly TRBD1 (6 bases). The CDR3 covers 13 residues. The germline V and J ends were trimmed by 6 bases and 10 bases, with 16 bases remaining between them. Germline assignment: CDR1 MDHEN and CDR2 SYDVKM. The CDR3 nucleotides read TGTGCCAGCAGGGAAGCCGCAGGGGCCGAGCAGTTCTTC. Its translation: CASREAAGAEQFF.

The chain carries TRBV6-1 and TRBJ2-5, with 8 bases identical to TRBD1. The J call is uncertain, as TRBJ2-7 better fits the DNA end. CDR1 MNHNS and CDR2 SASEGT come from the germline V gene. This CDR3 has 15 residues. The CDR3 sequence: CASLDRDRYSYEQYF. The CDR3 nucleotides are TGTGCCAGTCTCGACCGGGACAGGTATTCCTACGAGCAGTACTTC.

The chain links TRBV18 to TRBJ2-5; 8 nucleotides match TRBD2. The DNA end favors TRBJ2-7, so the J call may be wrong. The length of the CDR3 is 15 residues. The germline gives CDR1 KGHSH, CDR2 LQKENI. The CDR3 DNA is TGTGCCAGCTCACCAACTAGCGGCGCGGCCTACGAGCAGTACTTC. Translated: CASSPTSGAAYEQYF.

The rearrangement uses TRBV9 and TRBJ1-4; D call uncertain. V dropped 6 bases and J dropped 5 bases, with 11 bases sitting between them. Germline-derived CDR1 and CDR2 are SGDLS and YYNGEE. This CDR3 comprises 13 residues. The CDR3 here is CASKHENNEKLFF. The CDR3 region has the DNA TGTGCCAGCAAGCACGAGAACAATGAAAAACTGTTTTTT.

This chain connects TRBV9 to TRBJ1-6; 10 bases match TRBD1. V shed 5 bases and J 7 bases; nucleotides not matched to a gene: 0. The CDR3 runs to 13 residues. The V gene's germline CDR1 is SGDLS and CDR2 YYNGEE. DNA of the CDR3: TGTGCCAGCAGGGGACAGGGGAATTCACCCCTCCACTTT. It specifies CASRGQGNSPLHF.

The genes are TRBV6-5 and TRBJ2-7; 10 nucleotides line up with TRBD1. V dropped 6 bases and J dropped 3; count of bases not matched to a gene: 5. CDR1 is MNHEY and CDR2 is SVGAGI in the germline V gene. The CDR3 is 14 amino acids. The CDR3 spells CASSRDRGLYEQYF. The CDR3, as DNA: TGTGCCAGCAGCCGGGACAGGGGACTCTACGAGCAGTACTTC.

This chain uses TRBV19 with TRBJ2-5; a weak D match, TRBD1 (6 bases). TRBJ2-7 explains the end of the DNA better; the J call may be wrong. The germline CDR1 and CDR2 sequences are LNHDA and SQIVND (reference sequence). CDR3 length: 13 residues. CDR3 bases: TGTGCCAGTAGCTTAACAGGGCTCTACGAGCAGTACTTC. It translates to CASSLTGLYEQYF.

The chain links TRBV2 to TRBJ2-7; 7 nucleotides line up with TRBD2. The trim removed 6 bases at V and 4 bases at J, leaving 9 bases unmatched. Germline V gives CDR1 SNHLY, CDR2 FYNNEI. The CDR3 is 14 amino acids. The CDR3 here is CASRNGGSGYEQYF. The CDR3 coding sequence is TGTGCCAGCAGGAATGGCGGGAGCGGGTACGAGCAGTACTTC.

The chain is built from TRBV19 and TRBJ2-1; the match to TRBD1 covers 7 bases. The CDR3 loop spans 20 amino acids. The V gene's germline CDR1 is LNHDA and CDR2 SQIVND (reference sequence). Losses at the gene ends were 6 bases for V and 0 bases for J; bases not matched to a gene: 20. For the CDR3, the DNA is TGTGCCAGTAGCACACAGGGGCCCTCCCCATTCCAAAGCTCCTACAATGAGCAGTTCTTC. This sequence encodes CASSTQGPSPFQSSYNEQFF.

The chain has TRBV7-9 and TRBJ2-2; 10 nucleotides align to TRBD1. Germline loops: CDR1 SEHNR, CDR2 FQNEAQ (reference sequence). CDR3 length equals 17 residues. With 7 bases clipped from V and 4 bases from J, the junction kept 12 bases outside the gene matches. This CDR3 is CASTILRGTGVTGELFF. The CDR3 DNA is TGTGCCAGCACCATCCTCAGAGGGACAGGGGTCACCGGGGAGCTGTTTTTT.

The CDR3 sequence is CASSLDLVGDTSYEQYF. CDR3 nucleotide sequence: TGTGCCAGCAGCTTAGATTTAGTTGGGGACACATCCTACGAGCAGTACTTC. The gene calls are TRBV11-2 and TRBJ2-7, with a tentative D call TRBD1 (6 bases). V was clipped by 0 bases and J by 1 base, with 16 bases between them. The CDR3 totals 17 residues. The germline V gene encodes CDR1 SGHAT and CDR2 FQNNGV.

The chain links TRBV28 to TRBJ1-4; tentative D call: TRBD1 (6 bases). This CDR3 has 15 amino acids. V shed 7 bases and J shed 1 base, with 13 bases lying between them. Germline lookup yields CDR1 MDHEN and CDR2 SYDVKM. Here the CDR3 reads CASKSRGRTNEKLFF. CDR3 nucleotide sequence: TGTGCCAGCAAGAGCAGGGGTAGAACTAATGAAAAACTGTTTTTT.

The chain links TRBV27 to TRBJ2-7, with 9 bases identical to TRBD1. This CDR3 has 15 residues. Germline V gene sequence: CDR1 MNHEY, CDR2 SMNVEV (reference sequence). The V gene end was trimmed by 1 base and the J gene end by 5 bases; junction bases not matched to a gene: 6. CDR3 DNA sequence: TGTGCCAGCAGTTTATTACCGGGACAGGGAAACGAGCAGTACTTC. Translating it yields CASSLLPGQGNEQYF.

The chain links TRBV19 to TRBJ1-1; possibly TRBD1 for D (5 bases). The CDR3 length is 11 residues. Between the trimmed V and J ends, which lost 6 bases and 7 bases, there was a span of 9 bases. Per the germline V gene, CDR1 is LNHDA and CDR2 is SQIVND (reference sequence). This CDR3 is CASRIQGEAFF. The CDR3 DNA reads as TGTGCCAGTAGGATTCAGGGTGAAGCTTTCTTT.

The CDR3, as DNA: TGTGCCAGTTGGGGGGGGAACTATAATTCACCCCTCCACTTT. Protein sequence: CASWGGNYNSPLHF. The chain couples TRBV19 to TRBJ1-6; D is possibly TRBD1 (5 bases). Trimming stripped 8 bases from V and 3 bases from J, with 11 bases between. The length of the CDR3 is 14 residues. The germline V gene has CDR1 LNHDA and CDR2 SQIVND (reference sequence).

DNA for the CDR3: TGTGCCAGCAGCTTAGATGGAGCGCGGAATTCACCCCTCCACTTT. It specifies CASSLDGARNSPLHF. The chain couples TRBV11-2 to TRBJ1-6; D remains unclear. The CDR3 is made up of 15 amino acids. In germline, CDR1 is SGHAT, CDR2 FQNNGV. With 0 bases removed from V and 7 bases from J, the gap between germline ends came to 10 bases. The entire variable domain, with the rest obtained from reference TRBV11-2 and TRBJ1-6, is as follows: EAGVAQSPRYKIIEKRQSVAFWCNPISGHATLYWYQQILGQGPKLLIQFQNNGVVDDSQLPKDRFSAERLKGVDSTLKIQPAKLEDSAVYLCASSLDGARNSPLHFGNGTRLTVT.

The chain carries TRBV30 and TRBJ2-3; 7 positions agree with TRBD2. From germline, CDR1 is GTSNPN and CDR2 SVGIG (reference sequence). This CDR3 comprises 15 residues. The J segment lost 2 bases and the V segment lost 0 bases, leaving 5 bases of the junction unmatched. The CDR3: CAWSVGAGFTDTQYF. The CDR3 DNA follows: TGTGCCTGGAGTGTGGGAGCGGGGTTCACAGATACGCAGTATTTT.

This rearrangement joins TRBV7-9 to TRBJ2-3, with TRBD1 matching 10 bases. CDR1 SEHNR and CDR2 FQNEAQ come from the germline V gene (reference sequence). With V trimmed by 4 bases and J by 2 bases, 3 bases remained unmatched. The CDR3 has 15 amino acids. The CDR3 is CASSSGQGVTDTQYF. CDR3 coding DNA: TGTGCCAGCAGCTCCGGACAGGGGGTCACAGATACGCAGTATTTT.

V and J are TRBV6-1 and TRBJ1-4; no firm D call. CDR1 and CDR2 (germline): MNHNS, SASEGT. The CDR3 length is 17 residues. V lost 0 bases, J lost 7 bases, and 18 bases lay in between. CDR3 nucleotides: TGTGCCAGCAGTGAAGCGCCAGTGGCCGGTAGCTTTGAAAAACTGTTTTTT. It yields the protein CASSEAPVAGSFEKLFF.

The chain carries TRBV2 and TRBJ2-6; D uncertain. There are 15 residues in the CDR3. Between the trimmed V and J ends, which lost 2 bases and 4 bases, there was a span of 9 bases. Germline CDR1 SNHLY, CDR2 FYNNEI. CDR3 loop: CASSEPRQGANVLTF. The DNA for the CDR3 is TGTGCCAGCAGTGAACCCAGGCAGGGGGCCAACGTCCTGACTTTC.

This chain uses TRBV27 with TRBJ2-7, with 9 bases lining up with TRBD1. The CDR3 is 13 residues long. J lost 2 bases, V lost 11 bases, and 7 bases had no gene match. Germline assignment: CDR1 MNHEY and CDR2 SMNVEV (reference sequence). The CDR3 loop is CAVGTGRAYEQYF. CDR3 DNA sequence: TGTGCCGTCGGGACAGGGAGGGCCTACGAGCAGTACTTC.